This TCR beta chain was identified during a study of CD8 T cells in ankylosing spondylitis. TCRdb fed the 5' RACE reads into MiXCR, producing one record per CDR3 protein. The table records almost 400,000 distinct CDR3 sequences, more than 20% of them present only once. Study-wide points: Reportedly, matched ankylosing spondylitis synovial fluid was significantly enriched for disease-linked clones. The study identified a TCR beta motif of several highly homologous variants that appeared characteristic of ankylosing spondylitis blood.

This clonotype was detected many times. Antigen unknown. This CDR3 contains 16 residues. The germline CDR1 and CDR2 sequences are MGHRA and YSYEKL. Trimming removed 4 bases at V and 0 bases at J, with 14 bases between. The V gene is TRBV4-1, the J gene TRBJ2-3; D call uncertain. The source of this sequence is a male donor with ankylosing spondylitis. Sequenced sample: blood, either unsorted or a sorted T cell fraction (not recorded which). CDR3 sequence reads: CASSRDVLMSTDTQYF. DNA of the CDR3: TGCGCCAGCAGCCGGGATGTCCTAATGAGCACAGATACGCAGTATTTT.